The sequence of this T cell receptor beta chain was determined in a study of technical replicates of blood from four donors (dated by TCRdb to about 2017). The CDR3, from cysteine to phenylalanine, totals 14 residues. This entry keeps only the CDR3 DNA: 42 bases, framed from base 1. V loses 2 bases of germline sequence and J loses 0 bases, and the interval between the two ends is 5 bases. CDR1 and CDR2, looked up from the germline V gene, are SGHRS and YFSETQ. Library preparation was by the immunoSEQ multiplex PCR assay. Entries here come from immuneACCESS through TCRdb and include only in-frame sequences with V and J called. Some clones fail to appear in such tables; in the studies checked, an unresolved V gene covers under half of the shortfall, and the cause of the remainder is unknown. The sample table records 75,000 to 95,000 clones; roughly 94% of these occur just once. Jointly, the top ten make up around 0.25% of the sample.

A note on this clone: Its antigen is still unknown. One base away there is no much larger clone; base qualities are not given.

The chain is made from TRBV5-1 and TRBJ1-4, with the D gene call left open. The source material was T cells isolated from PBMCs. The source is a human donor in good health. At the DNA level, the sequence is TGCGCCAGCAGCTTTGACTCAACTAATGAAAAACTGTTTTTT. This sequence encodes CASSFDSTNEKLFF.